Sequencing of this T cell receptor (beta chain) was carried out in a study of post-analysis software for immune sequencing data. Study-wide context: The courses of disease that were included comprised relapsing-remitting, secondary progressive and progressive-relapsing multiple sclerosis.

Study conclusions and caveats: Normalized Chao1 diversity was significantly reduced in patients versus controls. Batch-matched samples strongly co-clustered by F measure.

Unique molecular identifiers featured in each of the TCR beta cDNA libraries. TCRdb used MiXCR to reprocess the PCR reads, holding one entry per CDR3 protein. The table lists about 820,000 distinct CDR3 sequences, roughly 50% of them singletons. As regards this clonotype: Its specificity is unknown.

Source material: blood. The TCR was taken from a girl aged 10-17 years with multiple sclerosis.

The CDR3 DNA follows: TGCAGCGTTTTTCAGGGCGGACTGTACGAGCAGTACTTC. Translating it yields CSVFQGGLYEQYF. The chain recombines TRBV29-1 with TRBJ2-7; D tentatively reads TRBD1 or TRBD2 (5 bases each). Germline V CDR1 and CDR2: SQVTM, ANQGSEA. With 5 bases removed from V and 4 bases from J, the gap between germline ends came to 15 bases. The CDR3 sequence is 13 residues long.